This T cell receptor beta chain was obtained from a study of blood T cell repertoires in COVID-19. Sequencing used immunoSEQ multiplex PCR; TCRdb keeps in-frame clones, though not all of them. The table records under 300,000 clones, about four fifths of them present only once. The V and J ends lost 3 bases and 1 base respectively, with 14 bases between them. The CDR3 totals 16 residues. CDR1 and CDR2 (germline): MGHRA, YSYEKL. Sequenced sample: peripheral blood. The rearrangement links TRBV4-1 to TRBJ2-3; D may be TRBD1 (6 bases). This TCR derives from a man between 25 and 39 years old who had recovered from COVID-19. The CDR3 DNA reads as TGCGCCAGCAGCCACCTAGGGGGTCTCCGCACAGATACGCAGTATTTT. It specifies CASSHLGGLRTDTQYF.